This T cell receptor beta chain was identified in a study of cytomegalovirus exposure and HLA in healthy donors. V shed 8 bases, J shed 7 bases, and the junction held 13 bases outside the gene matches. The CDR3 contains 15 residues. The germline gives CDR1 LNHDA, CDR2 SQIVND (reference sequence). A multiplex PCR was run with 60 Vbeta primers and 13 Jbeta primers. Some clones are missing from TCRdb's copy, which holds only in-frame ones; the method was immunoSEQ multiplex PCR. The sample holds about 67,000 clones, just under 80% seen once. Study-level results: The study flagged some 170 TCR beta chains as cytomegalovirus-associated.

This clone appeared a few times. What it binds is unknown. The receptor was isolated from a man aged 40-49 years in good health and CMV-seronegative. The V and J genes are TRBV19 and TRBJ2-2; 7 bases match TRBD1. Sequencing was done on a sample of PBMCs. This CDR3 is CASGPGTAPRGELFF. The CDR3 DNA reads as TGTGCCAGTGGACCCGGGACAGCCCCCCGCGGGGAGCTGTTTTTT.